This TCR beta chain was recorded in a study of PD-L1 blockade in urothelial cancer. Overall study context: Starting in the mid-2010s, patients were given atezolizumab (1,200 mg intravenously every 3 weeks). Among blood samples, the median T cell count was some 150,000.

Described time point: pretreatment peripheral blood. Each individual provided 1 to 8 samples (taken pretreatment and on-treatment). Clones were sequenced by immunoSEQ multiplex PCR, and TCRdb holds only the in-frame ones, with some missing. The sample records about 52,000 clones, around 79% being singletons. The sample here was PBMCs, taken around atezolizumab (anti-PD-L1) treatment. This sequence originates from a man in his 70s with urothelial cancer.

CDR3 sequence: CASSPIDSNQPQHF. CDR3 nucleotide sequence: TGTGCCAGCAGCCCTATCGATAGCAATCAGCCCCAGCATTTT. This sequence joins TRBV7-9 and TRBJ1-5; no clear D. Between the trimmed V and J ends, which lost 5 bases and 0 bases, there was a span of 8 bases. Germline V gene sequence: CDR1 SEHNR, CDR2 FQNEAQ (reference sequence). The CDR3 totals 14 residues.